This T cell receptor (beta chain) was identified in a study of T cells in Graves' hyperthyroidism and ophthalmopathy (dated by TCRdb to about 2019). A note on the overall study: Peripheral blood samples were taken at the time of initial diagnosis, prior to any treatment. A discovery cohort of 95 to 100 patients, roughly 40 with Graves' ophthalmopathy and fewer than 65 with stable Graves' hyperthyroidism, was used to find distinguishing TCR V-J signatures. Prospective prediction of ophthalmopathy was tested in an independent validation cohort of 18 to 20 hyperthyroidism patients and around 16 patients who later progressed to ophthalmopathy. The 100 or so discovery patients were randomly split 7:3 into training and test sets. In addition, the study compared T-cell repertoires in thyroid tissue and in blood from five or six Graves' hyperthyroidism patients. After blood sampling, hyperthyroidism patients were treated with methimazole at a starting dose of 30 mg daily, and ophthalmopathy patients were treated with high-dose intravenous methylprednisolone. The paper describes TCR Vbeta CDR3 sequencing of around 130 peripheral blood samples, made up of 40 to 45 ophthalmopathy patients, some 80 hyperthyroidism patients and 17 progressor patients. What the authors observed across the whole study: In cross-validation, a model built on a 13 V-J signature told ophthalmopathy apart from stable hyperthyroidism with approximately 90% sensitivity and around 83% specificity, and in testing the same model reached 80%/75%. Most expanded thyroid clonotypes (frequency above 0.001) were also detected in blood, suggesting blood repertoires may reflect thyroid immune responses. In validation, progression to ophthalmopathy was predicted by the model with 70.59% sensitivity and just over 72% specificity, a median of approximately 6.5 months before onset. Sample size was not statistically predetermined, and investigators were not blinded to group allocation.

The table lists this clonotype with a few counts. Its target antigen remains unknown. The record has no base qualities; no much larger clone is one base away. Amplification of TCR beta CDR3 regions was carried out from RNA transcripts. The TCR CDR3 was subjected to a first round of RT-PCR using the HTBI primer set and the Qiagen OneStep RT-PCR kit. The libraries were constructed in a second round of multiplex PCR and then size-selected and purified. Sequencing of the libraries was done on an Illumina HiSeq2000 using paired-end 100 bp reads. Regarding the original processing steps: Raw data were processed with SOAPnuke, discarding reads with adapters, uncalled bases, mean Phred below 15, or no exact constant-primer or identifier match. High-quality paired reads were merged using COPE v1.2.5, and each unique nucleotide sequence was defined as a clonotype. MiTCR v1.1 was used to align clonotypes to the IMGT TRBV, TRBD and TRBJ reference segments. The analysis included only V-J combinations with a frequency above 0.0001, which together covered around 99% of the repertoires. A TCS score was defined as the ratio of F50 (clonal expansion) to E x V (chaos), with BLOSUM62-based TCRdist applied between CDR3 peptides within each V-J. Welch's t-statistics and random forest reduced 500 to 650 V-J features to around 14, which were used in a naive Bayes classifier (R e1071). TCRdb passed the public sequencing reads through fastp at Q25 and MiXCR, retaining productive beta sequences. Each entry merges the rows of one CDR3 protein and shows their most common DNA and genes. Here the V and J calls rest on TCRdb's processing, not on the authors' analysis. The sample table contains around 540,000 distinct CDR3 sequences; only one count was recorded for roughly 16% of them. Together, the top ten hold around 32% of the sample.

Its CDR3 holds 16 amino acids, cysteine through phenylalanine. Just the 48-base CDR3 DNA is kept, in frame starting at base 1. As encoded in the germline V gene (reference sequence), CDR1 is MNHEY while CDR2 is SMNVEV. The V and J ends are trimmed by 5 bases and 1 base, leaving 18 bases between them. Ophthalmopathy patients had moderately to severely active disease, Clinical Activity Score of at least 3, NOSPECS grade of at least 4, and duration under 3 months. Any patient with an uncontrolled infection, another autoimmune disease, pregnancy or lactation was excluded. Diagnoses relied on clinical symptoms, serum thyroxine and TRAb, thyroid ultrasound and orbital computed tomography. PBMCs were separated from 10 ml of fresh peripheral blood using Ficoll-Paque density gradient centrifugation. Trizol reagent was used to extract total RNA, and RNA quality was then checked on an Agilent 2100 Bioanalyzer.

Recombination linked TRBV27 to TRBJ2-7; the D call is possibly TRBD1 or TRBD2, each sharing 6 bases. This TCR derives from a woman under 40 with Graves' ophthalmopathy. Input material: blood. The DNA sequence is as follows: TGTGCCAGCAGTGGGTCGGTAGGGGGGATATCCTACGAGCAGTACTTC. It encodes CASSGSVGGISYEQYF.